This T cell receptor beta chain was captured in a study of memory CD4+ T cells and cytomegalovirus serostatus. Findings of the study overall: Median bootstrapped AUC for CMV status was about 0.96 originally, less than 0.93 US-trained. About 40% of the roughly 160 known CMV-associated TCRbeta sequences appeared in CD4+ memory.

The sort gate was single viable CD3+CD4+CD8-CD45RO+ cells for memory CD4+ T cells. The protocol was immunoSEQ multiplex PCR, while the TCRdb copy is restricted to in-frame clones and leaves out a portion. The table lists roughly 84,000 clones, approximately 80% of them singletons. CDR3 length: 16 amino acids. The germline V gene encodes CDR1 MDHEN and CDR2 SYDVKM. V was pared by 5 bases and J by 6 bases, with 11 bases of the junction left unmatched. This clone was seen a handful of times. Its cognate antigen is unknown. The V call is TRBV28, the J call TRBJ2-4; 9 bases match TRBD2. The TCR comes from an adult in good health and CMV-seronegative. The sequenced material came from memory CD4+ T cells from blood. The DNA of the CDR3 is TGTGCCAGCAGTACGGCCGGGACTAGCCCAAGAAACATTCAGTACTTC. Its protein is CASSTAGTSPRNIQYF.